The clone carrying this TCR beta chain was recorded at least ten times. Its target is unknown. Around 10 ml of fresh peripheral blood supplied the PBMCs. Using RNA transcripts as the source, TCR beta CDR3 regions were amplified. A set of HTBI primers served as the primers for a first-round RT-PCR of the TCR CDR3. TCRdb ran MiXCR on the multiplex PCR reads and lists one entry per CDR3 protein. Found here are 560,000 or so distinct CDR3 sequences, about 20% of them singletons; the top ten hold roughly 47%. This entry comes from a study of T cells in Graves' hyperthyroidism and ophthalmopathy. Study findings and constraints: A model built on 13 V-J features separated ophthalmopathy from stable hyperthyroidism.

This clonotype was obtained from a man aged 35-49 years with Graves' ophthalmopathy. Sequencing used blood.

CDR3 bases: TGTGCCAGCAGCCCTAAGAACAGGGCGGCACCTGAAGCTTTCTTT. Residues: CASSPKNRAAPEAFF. J is TRBJ1-1 and V is TRBV11-1, with D maybe TRBD1 (6 bases). The germline gives CDR1 SGHAT, CDR2 FQDESV (reference sequence). Trimming pared 5 bases from V and 6 bases from J, leaving 19 bases between. The CDR3 is 15 residues long.